Sequencing of this T cell receptor (beta chain) was carried out in a study of technical replicates of blood from a few donors. This clone has more than one count but fewer than ten. Generated by immunoSEQ multiplex PCR, the TCRdb table keeps only in-frame clones and is missing some. The table lists tens of thousands of clones, roughly nine tenths of them singletons. In germline, CDR1 is KGHSH, CDR2 LQKENI. The CDR3 is made up of 15 amino acids. The V end was cut by 4 bases, the J end by 3 bases, with 15 bases between. V gene TRBV18 combines with J gene TRBJ1-1, with D perhaps matching TRBD1 (5 bases). This receptor was identified in a human donor in good health. Sample: T cells isolated from PBMCs. CDR3 amino acids: CASSRDPGRDTEAFF. The CDR3 region has the DNA TGTGCCAGCTCACGGGACCCAGGGAGGGACACTGAAGCTTTCTTT.